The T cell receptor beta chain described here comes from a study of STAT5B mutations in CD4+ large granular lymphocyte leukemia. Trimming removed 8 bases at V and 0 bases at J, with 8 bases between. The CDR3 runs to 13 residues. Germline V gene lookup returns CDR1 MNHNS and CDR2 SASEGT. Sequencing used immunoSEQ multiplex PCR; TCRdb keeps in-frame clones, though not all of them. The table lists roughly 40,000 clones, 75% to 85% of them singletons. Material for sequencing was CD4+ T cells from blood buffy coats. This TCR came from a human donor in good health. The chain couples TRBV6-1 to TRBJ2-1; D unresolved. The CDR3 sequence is CASEAGSYNEQFF. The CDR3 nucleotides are TGTGCCAGCGAAGCAGGCTCCTACAATGAGCAGTTCTTC.